This T cell receptor beta chain was sequenced in a study of cytomegalovirus exposure and HLA in healthy donors (dated by TCRdb to 2015 to 2018). Concerning the study at large: In an earlier analysis of 587 of the donors, less than 350 Gb of sequence data and 90 million to 120 million unique TCR beta sequences from about 179 million T cells were reported. Roughly 300 gigabases of sequencing data and around 85 million unique TCR sequences made up an early release that covered under 750 HLA-typed donors. Among the approximately 400 genotyped donors, around 79% belonged to the genetic ancestry cluster associated with self-reported Caucasian donors. The study aimed to test whether signatures of past pathogen exposure could be identified by cataloging public T cell receptors. The T cell repertoires of 550 to 850 subjects were profiled by immunosequencing and related to cytomegalovirus serostatus. In addition to the first cohort of 666 subjects, a separate validation cohort of 120 different subjects was used. The study combined high-throughput TCR immunosequencing, statistical association of individual TCRs with disease status, and machine learning to predict cytomegalovirus infection status. A later analysis re-examined previously published TCR beta repertoires from roughly 720 donors and added high-resolution HLA genotyping to investigate patterns of TCR occurrence. Rather than using new phenotypic data, the later analysis identified candidate immune exposures from TCR beta sequences and from how often those sequences occurred across donors. An earlier analysis of approximately 640 of the donors applied high-throughput TCR beta sequencing to assess whether each TCR beta V gene segment acted as functional or pseudogenic. Donor age, sex, ethnicity and CMV serostatus were compiled together with the repertoire data. In a later genetic analysis, genome-wide SNP genotypes for 398 of the 666 donors were used, and that subset was treated as a discovery cohort. Every discovery cohort repertoire had been produced on one sequencing platform. Class I and class II HLA loci were covered by the typing at four-digit resolution. Typing coverage differed by locus: A, B, C, DRB1 and DQB1 were typed in roughly 620-630 donors, DQA1 in about 560, DPA1 in around 580, and DPB1 in about 450. Roughly 5 DR-DQ haplotypes were handled as single units for association and clustering, since linkage in the cohort was strong. Among about 410 genotyped donors of the cohort, an average of around 250,000 unique TCR beta nucleotide sequences was sequenced per donor, of which 15% to 20% were non-productive. Findings and caveats that apply to the study as a whole: Because HLA typing was unavailable for some donors at each locus, only the typed subset was used in association tests. The only immune exposure information available for the cohort was CMV serostatus. A later analysis found that TCR association rates varied across HLA loci, with DRB1 alleles showing the most associated TCRs and HLA-C alleles the fewest. A later analysis reported that several top co-occurrence clusters appeared linked to parvovirus B19, influenza, CMV and Epstein-Barr virus. Three of the identified cytomegalovirus-associated TCR beta chains were confirmed in vitro to be specific for cytomegalovirus antigens. A further reported finding was that TCR beta sequences accurately predicted the HLA-A and HLA-B alleles for most subjects in the first cohort. The classifier was reported to diagnose cytomegalovirus status with high specificity and sensitivity in both the original cohort and the validation cohort. According to a later analysis, most CMV-associated TCR beta chains appeared to be HLA-restricted, and the HLA associations seemed to be driven largely by CMV exposure. An association between a missense DCLRE1C variant and V-gene and J-gene trimming of TCR beta chains was found in a later genetic analysis and replicated in an independent cohort. The authors suggested that the approach could potentially be generalized to other disease states and immunological phenotypes. The study listed 150 to 200 TCR beta chains as associated with cytomegalovirus. An earlier analysis of approximately 530 of the donors showed that most TCR beta V segments appeared in productive rearrangements either about 87% or about 30% of the time, which broadly matched IMGT annotations. A later analysis associated approximately 17,000 TCR beta sequences with specific HLA alleles at a false discovery rate of 0.05. A later genetic analysis reported fewer N-insertions in productive TCRs among donors in an Asian-associated ancestry cluster than the approximately 700-donor mean. In a later analysis, HLA-associated TCR beta chains showed more clonal expansion and lower generation probabilities than non-associated chains that were equally common. The cohort was sequenced for TCR beta chains only, and without alpha or paired-chain data the features that could be detected were limited. Roughly uniform sequencing depth across donors was assumed in presence/absence analyses, although this assumption may not hold. A group of highly shared sequence variants was considered likely to be a technical artifact of the sequencing pipeline. Correlated functional status among segregating V segments might be attributable to linkage disequilibrium, but an unknown experimental factor could not be ruled out. Approximately 18 rarely observed V segments, including chromosome 9 orphons, were excluded from the earlier analysis of approximately 600 of the donors because counts were too low. Some IMGT-functional V segments, including TRBV6-2 and TRBV6-3, could not be distinguished by the 87-base-pair reads and were therefore excluded. Most TCR sequences were observed very rarely across donors, whereas some public TCRs were present in many individuals. When HLA alleles, especially DR and DQ, strongly co-occurred, TCR associations were difficult to assign to individual alleles.

The cohort consisted of more than 650 healthy bone marrow donors. At the time of sampling, all cohort members were nominally healthy, though unrecorded immune exposures were likely present. The donor tested CMV seronegative and was one of the 352 seronegative cohort members. Every donor gave a peripheral blood sample, and the peripheral blood mononuclear cells from that sample were used for TCR beta sequencing. Genomic DNA was extracted from the blood cell samples with the Qiagen DNeasy Blood Extraction Kit. The library relied on the immunoSEQ multiplex PCR assay. For the multiplex PCR, a mixture combining 60 forward primers for TCR Vbeta segments and 13 reverse primers for TCR Jbeta segments was used. The CDR3 region of rearranged TCR beta genes was amplified from genomic DNA with a multiplex PCR assay. The Illumina HiSeq System was used to sequence the amplified TCR beta libraries as 87-base-pair reads. The authors' analysis ran thus. A later analysis tallied tens of millions of unique TCR beta chains across the approximately 670 repertoires, and 10 million to 11 million of those chains were shared by two or more donors. Raw reads were error-corrected and collapsed into unique sequences with a nearest-neighbor algorithm that merged closely related sequences to remove PCR and sequencing errors. V, D and J gene segments were assigned by aligning CDR3 sequences to IMGT reference sequences. Each retained sequence needed at least a six-nucleotide match to both a V gene segment and a J gene segment. Rearrangements were called productive when the CDR3 lacked stop codons and stayed in frame with V and J; all others were non-productive. CDR3 was defined by IMGT convention, running from the second conserved V-encoded cysteine to the conserved J-encoded phenylalanine. In an earlier analysis of roughly 610 of the donors, sequences lacking an unambiguous match to a single V gene segment were excluded. In an earlier analysis of 450 to 750 of the donors, a V segment was called functional when productive rearrangements were above 56.7%, and segregating when the standard deviation between donors exceeded 5%. A statistical classification framework was developed to diagnose cytomegalovirus status using the catalog of TCR beta chain sequences. In a later analysis, V and J genes were assigned by comparing TCR nucleotide sequences against IMGT/GENE-DB human TR gene sequences. The TCRdist pipeline was used in a later analysis to assign CDR3 sequences and most-parsimonious VDJ recombination scenarios. In a later analysis, each TCR beta chain was defined by its CDR3 amino acid sequence together with its V-gene family, and reads lacking a unique V-gene family were excluded. As a way to deal with suspected cross-contamination and a sequencing artifact, a later analysis dropped hundreds of nucleotide sequences that were highly shared and had low generation probability. In a later analysis, a clonal expansion index for each public chain was calculated from normalized within-repertoire ranks of inferred template counts. A later analysis computed generation probabilities with a VDJ recombination model fitted to out-of-frame rearrangements, and checked the results against IGoR. In a later analysis, TCR-TCR, TCR-HLA and TCR-CMV co-occurrence was scored with hypergeometric tests, and a repertoire-size bias correction was applied to TCR pairs. False discovery rates were estimated in a later analysis by permuting HLA or CMV assignments 20 times. A later analysis grouped co-occurring TCRs with DBSCAN, adding TCRdist sequence similarity when clustering within HLA-allele-positive subsets. Repertoires with fewer than 30,000 or more than 120,000 public chains were left out of co-occurrence clustering, as were five repertoires with anomalous nucleotide sharing. TCRdb took over this immuneACCESS table, retaining in-frame rearrangements with V and J assigned. Such tables are incomplete; in checked studies, under half of the missing clones stem from an unresolved V gene, and the remainder is unexplained. V, J and clone size reflect that table, while D and trimming were determined from the DNA. The sample table lists approximately 130,000 clones, 79% of them with a count of one. Jointly, the top ten make up approximately 1.1% of the sample.

Of note for this clone: There is no known antigen for this receptor. The sample holds no much larger clone one base away, and base qualities are not on file.

CDR1 is given as SGHTA and CDR2 as FQGNSA, both from the germline V gene. The CDR3 runs 14 amino acids, cysteine and phenylalanine included. Of the read, only the CDR3 DNA is kept; its 42 bases are in frame from base 1. V drops 1 base and J drops 2 bases, leaving 8 bases in between. The specimen was PBMCs. Rearrangement joined TRBV7-2 to TRBJ2-5; TRBD1 is a weak D gene call, 5 bases matching. This sequence originates from a male donor in good health and CMV-seronegative. DNA sequence: TGTGCCAGCAGCTTAGGACAGCATCAAGAGACCCAGTACTTC. It specifies CASSLGQHQETQYF.